This T cell receptor (beta chain) appears in the sequencing data of a study of blood T cell repertoires in COVID-19. Study summary: T cells, B-cell-depleted T cells, or PBMCs supplied cDNA or gDNA.

Participants were aged about 18 to 89 years, lived in 20 to 30 US areas, and enrolled virtually. Participants' own reports of clinical history determined their cohort assignment. Authors' methods: Amplifying reference gene primers gave estimates of nucleated cell counts. The table came from immunoSEQ multiplex PCR; TCRdb's copy has only in-frame clones and leaves some out. V and J calls and clone size follow that table, whereas D and trimming were derived from the DNA. The sample holds around 200,000 clones; 80% to 90% are singletons and the top ten take approximately 1.1%. V gave up 4 bases and J gave up 7 bases; unmatched junction bases: 13. The CDR3 runs to 17 residues. Germline CDR1 SGHVS, CDR2 FNYEAQ.

The chain links TRBV7-6 to TRBJ2-1; 10 positions agree with TRBD1. This receptor was identified in a man aged 25 to 40 who had recovered from COVID-19. The sample comprised PBMCs or T cells enriched from blood (not recorded which). The CDR3 here is CASSSPPWTGGSNEQFF. The DNA for the CDR3 is TGTGCCAGCAGCTCCCCCCCGTGGACAGGGGGTTCGAATGAGCAGTTCTTC.